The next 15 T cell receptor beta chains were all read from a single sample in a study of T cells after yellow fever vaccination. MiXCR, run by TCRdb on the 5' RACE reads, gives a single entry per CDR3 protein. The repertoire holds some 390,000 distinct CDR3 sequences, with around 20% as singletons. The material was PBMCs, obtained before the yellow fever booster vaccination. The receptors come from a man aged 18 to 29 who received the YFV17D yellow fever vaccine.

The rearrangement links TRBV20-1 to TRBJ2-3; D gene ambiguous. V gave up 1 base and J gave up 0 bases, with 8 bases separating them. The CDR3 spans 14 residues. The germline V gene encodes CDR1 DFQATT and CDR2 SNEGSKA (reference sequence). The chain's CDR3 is CSARGSSSTDTQYF. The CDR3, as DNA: TGCAGTGCTAGAGGGTCCTCTAGCACAGATACGCAGTATTTT.

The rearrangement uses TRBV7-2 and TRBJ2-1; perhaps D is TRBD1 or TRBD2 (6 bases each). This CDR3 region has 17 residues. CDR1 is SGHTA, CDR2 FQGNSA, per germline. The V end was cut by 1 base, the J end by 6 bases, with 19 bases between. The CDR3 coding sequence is TGTGCCAGCAGCTTAGTCGGCACGGGGGCCCAGCTCAATGAGCAGTTCTTC. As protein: CASSLVGTGAQLNEQFF.

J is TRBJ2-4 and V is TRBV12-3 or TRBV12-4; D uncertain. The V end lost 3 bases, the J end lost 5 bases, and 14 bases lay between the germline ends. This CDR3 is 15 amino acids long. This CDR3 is CASSFDQPRQNIQYF. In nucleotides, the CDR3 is TGTGCCAGCAGTTTTGACCAGCCACGGCAAAACATTCAGTACTTC.

In nucleotides, the CDR3 is TGTGCCAGCAGTAGGTTTGATCGCAACACCATATATTTT. Protein product: CASSRFDRNTIYF. J is TRBJ1-3 and V is TRBV2; D uncertain. Trimming pared 5 bases from V and 7 bases from J, leaving 12 bases between. The CDR3 consists of 13 residues. Germline CDR1 and CDR2: SNHLY and FYNNEI.

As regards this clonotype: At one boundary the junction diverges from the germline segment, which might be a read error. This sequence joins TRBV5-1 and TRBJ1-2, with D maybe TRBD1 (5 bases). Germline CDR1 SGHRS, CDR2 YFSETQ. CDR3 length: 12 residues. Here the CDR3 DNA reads TGTGCCAGCAGTTTAGGGGTGTATGGCTACACCTTC. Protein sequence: CASSLGVYGYTF.

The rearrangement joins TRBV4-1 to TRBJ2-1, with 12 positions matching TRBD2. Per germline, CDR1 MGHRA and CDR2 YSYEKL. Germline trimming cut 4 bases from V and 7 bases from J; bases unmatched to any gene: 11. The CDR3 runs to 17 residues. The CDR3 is CASSLGTTSGGFNEQFF. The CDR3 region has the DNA TGCGCCAGCAGCCTCGGTACGACTAGCGGGGGTTTTAATGAGCAGTTCTTC.

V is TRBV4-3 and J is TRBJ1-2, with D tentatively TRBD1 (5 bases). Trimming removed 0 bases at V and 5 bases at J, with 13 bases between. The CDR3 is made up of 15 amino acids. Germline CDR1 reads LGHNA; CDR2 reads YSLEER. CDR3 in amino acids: CASSQELTARYGYTF. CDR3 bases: TGCGCCAGCAGCCAAGAACTGACAGCGCGTTATGGCTACACCTTC.

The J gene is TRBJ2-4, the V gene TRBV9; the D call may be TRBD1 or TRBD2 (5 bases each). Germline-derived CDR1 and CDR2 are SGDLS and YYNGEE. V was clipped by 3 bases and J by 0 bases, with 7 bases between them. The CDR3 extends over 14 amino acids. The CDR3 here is CASSGGVAKNIQYF. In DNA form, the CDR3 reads TGTGCCAGCAGCGGAGGGGTAGCCAAAAACATTCAGTACTTC.

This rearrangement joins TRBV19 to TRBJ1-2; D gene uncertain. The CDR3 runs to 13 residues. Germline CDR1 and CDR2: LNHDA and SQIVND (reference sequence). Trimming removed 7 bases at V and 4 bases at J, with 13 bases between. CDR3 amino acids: CASNPRESYGYTF. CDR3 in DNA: TGTGCCAGTAACCCCCGTGAGAGCTATGGCTACACCTTC.

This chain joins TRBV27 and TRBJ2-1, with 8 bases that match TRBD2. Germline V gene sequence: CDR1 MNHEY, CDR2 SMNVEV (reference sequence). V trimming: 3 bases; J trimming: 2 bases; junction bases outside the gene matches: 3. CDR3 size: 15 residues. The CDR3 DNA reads TGTGCCAGCAGTTTGGAGCGGGGGCCCTACAATGAGCAGTTCTTC. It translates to CASSLERGPYNEQFF.

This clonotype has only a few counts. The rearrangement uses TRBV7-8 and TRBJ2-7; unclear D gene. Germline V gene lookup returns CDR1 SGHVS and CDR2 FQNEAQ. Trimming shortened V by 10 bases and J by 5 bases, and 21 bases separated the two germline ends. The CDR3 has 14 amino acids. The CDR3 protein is CATSYIGYGDEQYF. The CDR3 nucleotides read TGTGCCACCTCTTACATAGGGTACGGCGACGAGCAGTACTTC.

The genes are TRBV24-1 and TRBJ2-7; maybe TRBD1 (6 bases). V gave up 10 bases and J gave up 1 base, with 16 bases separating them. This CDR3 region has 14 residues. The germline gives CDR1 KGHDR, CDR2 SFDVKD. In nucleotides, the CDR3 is TGTGCCACTCCGGGACATTTGAGTTCCTACGAGCAGTACGTC. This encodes CATPGHLSSYEQYV.

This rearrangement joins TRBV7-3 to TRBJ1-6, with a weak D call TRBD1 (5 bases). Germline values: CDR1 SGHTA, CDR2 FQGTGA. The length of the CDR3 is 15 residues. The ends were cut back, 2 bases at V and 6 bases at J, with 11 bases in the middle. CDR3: CASSLSVRGNSPLHF. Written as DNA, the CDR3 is TGTGCCAGCAGCTTATCGGTGAGGGGTAATTCACCCCTCCACTTT.

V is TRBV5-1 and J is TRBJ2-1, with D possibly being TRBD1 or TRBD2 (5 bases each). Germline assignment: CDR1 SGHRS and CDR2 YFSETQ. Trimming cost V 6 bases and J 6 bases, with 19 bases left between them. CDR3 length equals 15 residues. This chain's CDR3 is CASTLGTAWGNEQFF. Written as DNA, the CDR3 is TGCGCCAGCACCCTGGGGACCGCTTGGGGCAATGAGCAGTTCTTC.

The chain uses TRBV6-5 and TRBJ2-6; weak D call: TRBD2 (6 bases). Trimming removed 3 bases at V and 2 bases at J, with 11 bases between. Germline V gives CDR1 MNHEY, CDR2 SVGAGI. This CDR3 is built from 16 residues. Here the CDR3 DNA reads TGTGCCAGCAGTTATTCCTCGGGGGCTGGGGCCAACGTCCTGACTTTC. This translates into CASSYSSGAGANVLTF.